What follows are 21 T cell receptor beta chains derived from one specimen sequenced in a study of cytotoxic CD8 clonotypes in ibrutinib-treated CLL. Assay used: immunoSEQ multiplex PCR; TCRdb lists only in-frame clones, some missing. The data hold about 140,000 clones, with around 80% observed a single time. The specimen was PBMCs, collected after 36 months of ibrutinib treatment. These receptors came from a human donor with chronic lymphocytic leukemia.

This chain joins TRBV1 and TRBJ2-1. TRBV1 is described as a pseudogene. There are 18 residues in the CDR3. CDR3 loop: CTSSPPSAEGPFYNEQFF. The CDR3 DNA sequence: TGCACCAGCAGCCCCCCAAGCGCCGAAGGGCCCTTTTACAATGAGCAGTTCTTC.

CDR3 protein: CASSFRGGTDTQYF. The CDR3 DNA is TGCGCCAGCAGTTTTCGGGGGGGCACAGATACGCAGTATTTT. This sequence joins TRBV5-1 and TRBJ2-3, with 7 bases lining up with TRBD2. In germline, CDR1 is SGHRS, CDR2 YFSETQ. The CDR3 loop spans 14 amino acids. Germline trimming cut 5 bases from V and 1 base from J; bases unmatched to any gene: 4.

The V and J genes are TRBV9 and TRBJ2-1; 9 bases are a match to TRBD2. The germline V gene encodes CDR1 SGDLS and CDR2 YYNGEE. CDR3 size: 15 residues. V shed 3 bases, J shed 2 bases, and the junction held 3 bases outside the gene matches. CDR3: CASSAASGAYNEQFF. CDR3 sequence (DNA): TGTGCCAGCAGCGCTGCTAGCGGGGCCTACAATGAGCAGTTCTTC.

The chain employs TRBV29-1 and TRBJ1-2; possibly TRBD1 for D (5 bases). V was cut by 7 bases and J by 7 bases, with 19 bases left in between. Germline lookup yields CDR1 SQVTM and CDR2 ANQGSEA. The CDR3 consists of 13 residues. DNA for the CDR3: TGCAGCGCAGGAAGAGGAGGGGCGGTTGGCTACACCTTC. Translating gives CSAGRGGAVGYTF.

The rearrangement joins TRBV5-1 to TRBJ1-1, with D maybe TRBD1 (5 bases). The CDR3 has 15 amino acids. The V end was cut by 4 bases, the J end by 4 bases, with 17 bases between. CDR1 is SGHRS and CDR2 is YFSETQ in the germline V gene. The CDR3 protein is CASSPGGGYFTEAFF. In nucleotides, the CDR3 is TGCGCCAGCAGCCCCGGGGGGGGTTACTTCACTGAAGCTTTCTTT.

The V gene is TRBV5-1, the J gene TRBJ1-1; unclear D gene. Deletions cut 6 bases from V and 1 base from J, with 13 bases between. Germline CDR1 reads SGHRS; CDR2 reads YFSETQ. This CDR3 contains 14 residues. CDR3 bases: TGCGCCAGCACCCCGGCCATGGAGAACACTGAAGCTTTCTTT. This sequence encodes CASTPAMENTEAFF.

The chain employs TRBV10-2 and TRBJ2-5; possibly TRBD2 for D (6 bases). The CDR3 consists of 12 residues. Germline V lookup: CDR1 WSHSY, CDR2 SAAADI. Deletions cut 6 bases from V and 3 bases from J, with 8 bases between. CDR3 coding DNA: TGCGCCAGCAGACGGGAGAAAGAGACCCAGTACTTC. Amino acid sequence: CASRREKETQYF.

The chain carries TRBV29-1 and TRBJ2-3; D may match TRBD1 or TRBD2 (5 bases each). With 7 bases removed from V and 7 bases from J, the gap between germline ends came to 12 bases. Germline V gene sequence: CDR1 SQVTM, CDR2 ANQGSEA. The CDR3 is 11 amino acids. The CDR3 protein is CSAWGTNTQYF. The DNA of the CDR3 is TGCAGCGCCTGGGGGACGAATACGCAGTATTTT.

This chain links TRBV4-2 with TRBJ2-7; 7 positions match TRBD2. The V gene's germline CDR1 is LGHNA and CDR2 YNFKEQ. The length of the CDR3 is 15 residues. The V gene end was trimmed by 4 bases and the J gene end by 3 bases; junction bases not matched to a gene: 9. CDR3 sequence reads: CASSLGLGADYEQYF. The CDR3 region has the DNA TGTGCCAGCAGCCTAGGACTAGGGGCAGACTACGAGCAGTACTTC.

J is TRBJ2-3 and V is TRBV6-5, with TRBD1 as a possible D gene (5 bases). In germline, CDR1 is MNHEY, CDR2 SVGAGI. The CDR3 has 13 residues. V gave up 1 base and J gave up 7 bases, with 9 bases separating them. The CDR3 protein is CASSYLTAHTQYF. CDR3 sequence (DNA): TGTGCCAGCAGTTACTTGACAGCTCATACGCAGTATTTT.

This clone was seen a few times. The rearrangement uses TRBV7-9 and TRBJ1-2, with D unresolved. Trimming took 2 bases from V and 7 from J, leaving 5 bases between them. The CDR3 has 11 residues. Germline CDR1 SEHNR, CDR2 FQNEAQ (reference sequence). This CDR3 reads CASSLQRGYTF. Here the CDR3 DNA reads TGTGCCAGCAGCTTACAACGTGGCTACACCTTC. The whole variable domain, remainder taken from reference TRBV7-9 and TRBJ1-2, is DTGVSQNPRHKITKRGQNVTFRCDPISEHNRLYWYRQTLGQGPEFLTYFQNEAQLEKSRLLSDRFSAERPKGSFSTLEIQRTEQGDSAMYLCASSLQRGYTFGSGTRLTVV.

J is TRBJ2-5 and V is TRBV29-1; D is undetermined. The germline V gene encodes CDR1 SQVTM and CDR2 ANQGSEA. V was cut by 4 bases and J by 4 bases, with 10 bases left in between. The CDR3 has 12 residues. CDR3 in amino acids: CSVVVSGETQYF. DNA of the CDR3: TGCAGCGTTGTTGTTTCTGGAGAGACCCAGTACTTC.

The chain links TRBV19 to TRBJ2-7; D is possibly TRBD1 (6 bases). The V gene lost 3 bases and the J gene lost 3 bases, with 12 bases spanning the gap. Germline assignment: CDR1 LNHDA and CDR2 SQIVND (reference sequence). The CDR3 has 14 residues. The CDR3 spells CASSISQGYYEQYF. CDR3 nucleotide sequence: TGTGCCAGTAGTATTTCCCAGGGGTACTACGAGCAGTACTTC.

This clone was seen only a few times. V and J are TRBV7-8 and TRBJ2-3, with unresolved D. V lost 4 bases and J 1 base, leaving 15 bases between the germline ends. The CDR3 runs to 16 residues. The germline V gene encodes CDR1 SGHVS and CDR2 FQNEAQ. Here the CDR3 reads CASSSEVGKRTDTQYF. CDR3 in DNA: TGTGCCAGCAGCTCTGAGGTGGGGAAACGCACAGATACGCAGTATTTT.

This clone appeared a few times. The V and J genes are TRBV18 and TRBJ2-2, with D perhaps TRBD1 (5 bases). The CDR3 length is 15 residues. The germline V gene encodes CDR1 KGHSH and CDR2 LQKENI. The V end lost 1 base, the J end lost 6 bases, and 12 bases lay between the germline ends. The DNA of the CDR3 is TGTGCCAGCTCACCACGGCAAGGGGCGCCCGGGGAGCTGTTTTTT. This codes for CASSPRQGAPGELFF.

The chain combines TRBV28 with TRBJ2-3; D perhaps matches TRBD1 (6 bases). V gave up 1 base and J gave up 5 bases, with 16 bases separating them. CDR1 MDHEN and CDR2 SYDVKM come from the germline V gene. The CDR3 totals 16 residues. The CDR3 region is CASSLFYRDRVDTQYF. The CDR3 DNA sequence: TGTGCCAGCAGTTTATTTTACAGGGATAGGGTAGATACGCAGTATTTT.

Written as DNA, the CDR3 is TGTGCCAGCAGCTTAGACAGGGGTTACTACGAGCAGTACTTC. It encodes CASSLDRGYYEQYF. V usage is TRBV7-2 and J usage is TRBJ2-7, with 7 bases that match TRBD1. The CDR3 is 14 amino acids. The V gene's germline CDR1 is SGHTA and CDR2 FQGNSA. J lost 3 bases, V lost 1 base, and 3 bases had no gene match.

V gene TRBV6-5 combines with J gene TRBJ1-6; no firm D call. V lost 2 bases, J lost 9 bases, and 8 bases lay in between. CDR3 size: 13 residues. Germline-derived CDR1 and CDR2 are MNHEY and SVGAGI. CDR3 coding DNA: TGTGCCAGCAGTTACGATCCCGGTTCACCCCTCCACTTT. It yields the protein CASSYDPGSPLHF.

The genes are TRBV30 and TRBJ2-1; 9 positions match TRBD1. This CDR3 has 15 amino acids. Unmatched junction bases numbered 7, after V lost 3 bases and J lost 4 bases. Germline loops: CDR1 GTSNPN, CDR2 SVGIG (reference sequence). CDR3 in amino acids: CAWRTGGSPYNEQFF. DNA of the CDR3: TGTGCCTGGAGGACAGGGGGATCCCCATACAATGAGCAGTTCTTC.

This clone was observed a handful of times. The chain uses TRBV10-3 and TRBJ1-5; TRBD1 matches at 9 bases. V was clipped by 6 bases and J by 6 bases; unmatched bases: 9. Germline V gives CDR1 ENHRY, CDR2 SYGVKD. This CDR3 is built from 15 residues. CDR3: CAIRSGQGIGQPQHF. The CDR3 DNA reads as TGTGCCATCAGATCGGGACAGGGTATCGGTCAGCCCCAGCATTTT.

The chain carries TRBV7-2 and TRBJ1-5; 7 bases fit TRBD1. The V segment lost 3 bases and the J segment 4 bases; nucleotides outside the gene matches: 9. This CDR3 is built from 16 residues. Germline CDR1 is SGHTA and CDR2 is FQGNSA. CDR3 amino acids: CASSFGTATPNQPQHF. The CDR3 region has the DNA TGTGCCAGCAGCTTCGGGACAGCAACACCAAATCAGCCCCAGCATTTT.